This T cell receptor (beta chain) stems from a study of shared clonotypes between healthy human individuals. About the research overall: Every donor yielded three CD4 naive, three CD4 memory, two CD8 naive and one CD8 memory plate. The study, taken as a whole, reports: Despite large depth, rarefaction showed incomplete sorted-subset sequencing.

The assay used deep level. The method was immunoSEQ multiplex PCR; TCRdb's version includes in-frame clones alone and lacks a portion of them. The table lists approximately 940,000 clones, approximately 80% of them singletons. Germline CDR1 is SGHRS and CDR2 is YFSETQ. The CDR3 runs to 15 residues. V trimming: 4 bases; J trimming: 1 base; junction bases outside the gene matches: 6. This clone was seen only a few times. The antigen remains unidentified. Subsets obtained from CD4+ cells comprised CD45RA+ naive and CD45RA-negative memory cells. The V call is TRBV5-1, the J call TRBJ1-1, with TRBD1 identical over 8 bases. The sample comprised memory CD4+ T cells sorted from blood. The sample's subset: CD45RA-negative fraction. The source is a man younger than 35 in good health. The CDR3 sequence: CASSPQDRENTEAFF. CDR3 bases: TGCGCCAGCAGCCCGCAGGACAGGGAGAACACTGAAGCTTTCTTT.